There are many counts of the clone carrying this T cell receptor beta chain. What it recognizes is unknown. The data belong to a study of blood T cells in healthy people across ages. Findings of the study overall: Older age went with lower TCR beta diversity per million T cells, in a roughly linear way. It was held that the diversity estimates obtained from one million T cells were underestimates.

The CDR3 is 15 amino acids. V was clipped by 7 bases and J by 3 bases, with 16 bases between them. A J-beta primer mix and a sample-barcoded 5' primer were used in a second PCR of about 7 to 12 cycles. TCRdb independently ran MiXCR on the 5' RACE reads; one entry per CDR3 protein. The table records hundreds of thousands of distinct CDR3 sequences, around 30% of them present only once. The origin of this receptor is a woman aged 80 or over in good health. This chain links TRBV12-3 or TRBV12-4 with TRBJ2-1; possibly TRBD1 for D (6 bases). Sequenced: blood. The CDR3 loop is CASTPTGTFYNEQFF. CDR3 DNA sequence: TGTGCCAGCACGCCGACAGGTACTTTCTACAATGAGCAGTTCTTC.